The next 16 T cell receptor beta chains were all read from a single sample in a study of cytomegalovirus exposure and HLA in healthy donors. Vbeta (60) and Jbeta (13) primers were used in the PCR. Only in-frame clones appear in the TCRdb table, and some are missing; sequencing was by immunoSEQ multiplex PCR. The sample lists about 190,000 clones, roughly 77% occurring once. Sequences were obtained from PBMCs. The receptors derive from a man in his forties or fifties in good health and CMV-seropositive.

This CDR3 is CASSYSYRGTGNTIYF. The CDR3 coding sequence is TGTGCCAGCAGTTACTCCTACAGGGGGACTGGAAACACCATATATTTT. The genes are TRBV6-5 and TRBJ1-3; TRBD1 matches 8 bases. The CDR3 is 16 amino acids. CDR1 MNHEY and CDR2 SVGAGI come from the germline V gene. The ends lost 0 bases at V and 2 bases at J; junction bases unmatched: 3.

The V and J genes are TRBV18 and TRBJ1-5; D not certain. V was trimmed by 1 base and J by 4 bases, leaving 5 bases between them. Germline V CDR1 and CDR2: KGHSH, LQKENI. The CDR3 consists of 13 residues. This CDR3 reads CASSPLQNQPQHF. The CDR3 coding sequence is TGTGCCAGCTCACCACTGCAGAATCAGCCCCAGCATTTT.

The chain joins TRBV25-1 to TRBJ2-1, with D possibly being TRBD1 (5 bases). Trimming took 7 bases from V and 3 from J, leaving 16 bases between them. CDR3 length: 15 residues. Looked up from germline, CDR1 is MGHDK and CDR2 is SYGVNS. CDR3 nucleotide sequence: TGTGCCAGCACTCAATGGGCAGGGAACTACAATGAGCAGTTCTTC. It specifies CASTQWAGNYNEQFF.

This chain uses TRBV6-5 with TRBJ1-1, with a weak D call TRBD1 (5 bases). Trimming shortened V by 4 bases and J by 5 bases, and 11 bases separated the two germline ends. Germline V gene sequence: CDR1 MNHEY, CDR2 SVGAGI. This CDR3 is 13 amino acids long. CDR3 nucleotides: TGTGCCAGCAGTTTCCGCGGGGGAACTGAAGCTTTCTTT. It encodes CASSFRGGTEAFF.

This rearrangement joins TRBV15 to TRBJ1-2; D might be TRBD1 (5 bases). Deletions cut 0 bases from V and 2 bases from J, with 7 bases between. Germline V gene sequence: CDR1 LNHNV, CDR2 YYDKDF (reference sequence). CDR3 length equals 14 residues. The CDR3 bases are TGTGCCACCAGCAGAGATGGGGGGAACTATGGCTACACCTTC. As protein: CATSRDGGNYGYTF.

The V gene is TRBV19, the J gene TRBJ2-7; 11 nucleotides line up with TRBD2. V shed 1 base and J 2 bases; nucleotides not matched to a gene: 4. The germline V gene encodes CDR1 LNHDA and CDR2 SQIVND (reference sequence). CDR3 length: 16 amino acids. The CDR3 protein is CASSIVGTSGTYEQYF. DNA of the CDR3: TGTGCCAGTAGTATAGTAGGGACTAGCGGAACCTACGAGCAGTACTTC. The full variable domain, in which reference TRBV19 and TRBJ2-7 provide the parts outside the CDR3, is DGGITQSPKYLFRKEGQNVTLSCEQNLNHDAMYWYRQDPGQGLRLIYYSQIVNDFQKGDIAEGYSVSREKKESFPLTVTSAQKNPTAFYLCASSIVGTSGTYEQYFGPGTRLTVT.

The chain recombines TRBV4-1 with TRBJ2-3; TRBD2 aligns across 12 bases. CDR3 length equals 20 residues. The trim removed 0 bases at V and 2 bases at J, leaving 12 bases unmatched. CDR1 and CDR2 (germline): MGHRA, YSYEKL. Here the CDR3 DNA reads TGCGCCAGCAGCCAAGATGCGTCCGGGACTAGCGGGTACCACACAGATACGCAGTATTTT. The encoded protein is CASSQDASGTSGYHTDTQYF.

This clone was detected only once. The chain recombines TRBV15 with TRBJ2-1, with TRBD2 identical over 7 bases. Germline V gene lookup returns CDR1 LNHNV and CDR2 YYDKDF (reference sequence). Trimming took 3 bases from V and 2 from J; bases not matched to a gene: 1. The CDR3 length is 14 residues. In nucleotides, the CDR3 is TGTGCCACCAGCAGTGGGAGGGCCTACAATGAGCAGTTCTTC. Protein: CATSSGRAYNEQFF.

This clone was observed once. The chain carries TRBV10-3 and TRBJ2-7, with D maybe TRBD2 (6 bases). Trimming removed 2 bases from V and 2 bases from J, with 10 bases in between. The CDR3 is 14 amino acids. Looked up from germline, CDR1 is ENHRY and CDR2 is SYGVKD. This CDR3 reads CAISENTSPYEQYF. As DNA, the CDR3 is TGTGCCATCAGTGAGAATACTAGCCCCTACGAGCAGTACTTC.

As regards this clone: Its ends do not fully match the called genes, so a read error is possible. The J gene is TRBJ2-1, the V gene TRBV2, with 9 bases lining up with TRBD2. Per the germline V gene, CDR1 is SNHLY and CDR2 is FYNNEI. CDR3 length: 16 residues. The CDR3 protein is CAGSPSGTSPYNEQFF. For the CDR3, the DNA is TGTGCCGGCAGCCCTAGCGGGACCTCCCCTTACAATGAGCAGTTCTTC.

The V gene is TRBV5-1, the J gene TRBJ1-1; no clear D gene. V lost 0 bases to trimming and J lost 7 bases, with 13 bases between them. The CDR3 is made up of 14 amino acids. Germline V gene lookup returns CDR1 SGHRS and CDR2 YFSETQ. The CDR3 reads CASSLGSGLVEAFF. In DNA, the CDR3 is TGCGCCAGCAGCTTGGGAAGTGGGCTGGTTGAAGCTTTCTTT.

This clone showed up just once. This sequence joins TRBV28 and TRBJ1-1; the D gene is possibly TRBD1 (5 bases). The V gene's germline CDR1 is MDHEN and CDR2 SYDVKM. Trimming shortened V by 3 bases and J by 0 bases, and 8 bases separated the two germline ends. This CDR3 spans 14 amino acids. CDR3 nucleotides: TGTGCCAGCAGTTTCGGGACTGTGAACACTGAAGCTTTCTTT. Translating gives CASSFGTVNTEAFF.

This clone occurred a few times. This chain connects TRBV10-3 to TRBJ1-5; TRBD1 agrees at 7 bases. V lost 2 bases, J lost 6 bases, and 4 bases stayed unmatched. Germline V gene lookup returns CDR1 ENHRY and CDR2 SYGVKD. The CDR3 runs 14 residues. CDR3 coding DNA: TGTGCCATCAGTGAGGACAGGGTGAGTCAGCCCCAGCATTTT. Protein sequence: CAISEDRVSQPQHF.

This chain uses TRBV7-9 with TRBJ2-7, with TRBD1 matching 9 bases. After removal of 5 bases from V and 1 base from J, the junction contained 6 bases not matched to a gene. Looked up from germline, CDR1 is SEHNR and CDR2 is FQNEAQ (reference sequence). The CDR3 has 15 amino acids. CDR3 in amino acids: CASSPGTGSSYEQYF. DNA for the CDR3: TGTGCCAGCAGCCCCGGGACAGGGTCATCCTACGAGCAGTACTTC.

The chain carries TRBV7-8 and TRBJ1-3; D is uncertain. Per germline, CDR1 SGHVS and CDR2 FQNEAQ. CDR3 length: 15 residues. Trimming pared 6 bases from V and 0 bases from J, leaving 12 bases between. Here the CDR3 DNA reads TGTGCCAGCAGTCACCGTGCGGGCTCTGGAAACACCATATATTTT. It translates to CASSHRAGSGNTIYF.

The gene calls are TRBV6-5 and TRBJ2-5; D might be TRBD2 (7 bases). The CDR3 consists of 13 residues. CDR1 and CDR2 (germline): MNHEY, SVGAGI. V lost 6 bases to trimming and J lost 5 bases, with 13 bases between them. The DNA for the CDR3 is TGTGCCAGCAGCCCCGGCGGGGGCGAGACCCAGTACTTC. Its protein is CASSPGGGETQYF.